A selection of T cell receptor beta chains follows, all from one sample in a study of regulatory T cells in long-lasting Graves disease. TCRdb re-analysed the multiplex PCR reads in MiXCR, keeping a single row per CDR3 protein. This sample has a few hundred thousand distinct CDR3 sequences; 21% occur once, and the top ten carry more than 13%. Source: peripheral blood mononuclear cells (PBMCs), taken when the disease was refractory, from a patient treated with antithyroid drugs. Receptor source: a female donor with Graves disease. Both conserved end residues are part of each CDR3. The order of the fields is CDR3 length, J gene, V gene, CDR3 protein.

18 TRBJ2-5 TRBV28 CASSFGTSGRAWQETQYF
12 TRBJ1-5 TRBV28 CASSHSGFPQHF
16 TRBJ2-5 TRBV7-9 CASSLGDYTDQETQYF
13 TRBJ1-1 TRBV7-3 CASSLDHNTEAFF
15 TRBJ1-3 TRBV28 CASSSIQVYGNTIYF
15 TRBJ2-5 TRBV9 CASSVRASGKETQYF
12 TRBJ1-5 TRBV27 CASRHSNQPQHF
15 TRBJ1-2 TRBV3-1 CASSQNSAGAAGYTF
14 TRBJ2-2 TRBV5-4 CASSSASATGELFF
14 TRBJ2-7 TRBV27 CAGQMGVGSYEQYF
17 TRBJ1-5 TRBV11-2 CASSPLGTEISNQPQHF
14 TRBJ2-2 TRBV2 CASKVPSGTGELFF